The source of this TCR beta chain is a study of T cell repertoires in cytomegalovirus infection. About this clonotype: Its antigen is undetermined.

Points from the study as a whole: Summed public TCR beta family frequency identified CMV carriers bearing the relevant HLA.

MiXCR, run by TCRdb on the reads, gives a single entry per CDR3 protein. This repertoire shows roughly 860,000 distinct CDR3 sequences, around a third found once; its top ten account for 9.5% to 15%. CDR3 length: 17 amino acids. With 5 bases clipped from V and 5 bases from J, the junction kept 13 bases outside the gene matches. The V gene's germline CDR1 is MNHNS and CDR2 SASEGT. This clonotype was obtained from a human donor in good health (CMV status not recorded). Some clones in this sample may be carry-over from other donors' samples. The sample consisted of cultured CD8+ T cells from PBMCs, taken from culture after CMV antigen stimulation. The chain links TRBV6-1 to TRBJ2-2, with 8 bases matching TRBD1. The CDR3, as DNA: TGTGCCAGCAGTATCCCCCCCGACAGGGGAAGAACCGGGGAGCTGTTTTTT. Its protein product is CASSIPPDRGRTGELFF.